Below are 21 T cell receptor beta chains sequenced from a single sample in a study of blood T cell repertoires in COVID-19. Sequenced by immunoSEQ multiplex PCR; TCRdb stores in-frame clones only, minus some. The table has about 100,000 clones, less than 90% seen once. Sequenced material: peripheral blood. The receptors derive from a human donor in a cohort sampled during active COVID-19.

J is TRBJ1-4 and V is TRBV7-6; D is undetermined. The CDR3 sequence is 14 residues long. Between the trimmed V and J ends, which lost 8 bases and 7 bases, there was a span of 17 bases. The V gene's germline CDR1 is SGHVS and CDR2 FNYEAQ. The CDR3 DNA is TGTGCCAGCTCTCCAGGTCGAATTAGTGAAAAACTGTTTTTT. It codes for CASSPGRISEKLFF.

This chain joins TRBV12-5 and TRBJ2-6; D remains ambiguous. Germline V lookup: CDR1 LGHNT, CDR2 FRNRAP. This CDR3 is 20 amino acids long. Trimming shortened V by 0 bases and J by 0 bases, and 18 bases separated the two germline ends. Here the CDR3 DNA reads TGTGCTAGTGGTTTGGTACTTGTTCCGGGTTTTAGCTCTGGGGCCAACGTCCTGACTTTC. As protein: CASGLVLVPGFSSGANVLTF.

The DNA of the CDR3 is TGCAGCGTAACCCCGGGACTCGGAAACACCGGGGAGCTGTTTTTT. This translates into CSVTPGLGNTGELFF. V gene TRBV29-1 combines with J gene TRBJ2-2, with D tentatively TRBD2 (6 bases). Germline CDR1 SQVTM, CDR2 ANQGSEA. V lost 6 bases and J lost 2, with 16 bases in between. The CDR3 covers 15 residues.

The V gene is TRBV6-6, the J gene TRBJ1-1; no clear D gene. CDR3 length: 12 amino acids. The germline CDR1 and CDR2 sequences are MNHNY and SVGAGI (reference sequence). V dropped 4 bases and J dropped 10 bases, with 13 bases sitting between them. The CDR3 bases are TGTGCCAGCAGTTTCGGCGACATCCCAGCTTTCTTT. Protein sequence: CASSFGDIPAFF.

This chain uses TRBV3-1 (or the pseudogene TRBV3-2) with TRBJ2-7, with a weak D call TRBD2 (5 bases). The germline CDR1 and CDR2 sequences are LGHDT and YNNKEL (reference sequence). This CDR3 has 13 residues. V lost 7 bases and J 1 base, leaving 11 bases between the germline ends. CDR3 sequence (DNA): TGTGCCAGCACAAGCGGCGGGTCCTACGAGCAGTACTTC. Encoded protein: CASTSGGSYEQYF.

The rearrangement joins TRBV27 to TRBJ2-5, with TRBD1 identical over 8 bases. The CDR3 covers 13 residues. Germline CDR1 and CDR2: MNHEY and SMNVEV (reference sequence). After removal of 5 bases from V and 4 bases from J, the junction contained 3 bases not matched to a gene. The DNA for the CDR3 is TGTGCCAGCAGTGGACAGGGAGGAGAGACCCAGTACTTC. Translating gives CASSGQGGETQYF.

The genes are TRBV28 and TRBJ2-5; 7 bases agree with TRBD2. Germline CDR1 is MDHEN and CDR2 is SYDVKM. The CDR3 extends over 17 amino acids. The V gene end was trimmed by 5 bases and the J gene end by 1 base; junction bases not matched to a gene: 13. CDR3 loop: CASSHLAGEIRQETQYF. CDR3 nucleotide sequence: TGTGCCAGCAGTCACTTGGCGGGAGAGATCCGCCAAGAGACCCAGTACTTC.

The CDR3 is CASSQPGSEQYF. CDR3 nucleotides: TGTGCCAGCAGCCAACCAGGGTCCGAGCAGTACTTC. The chain carries TRBV14 and TRBJ2-7, with D possibly TRBD1 on 5 matching bases. The CDR3 contains 12 residues. Trimming took off 2 bases at V and 6 bases at J, with 8 bases between the two ends. CDR1 is SGHDN, CDR2 FVKESK, per germline.

This chain joins TRBV28 and TRBJ2-3, with 11 bases lining up with TRBD1. Trimming at V came to 8 bases and at J to 0 bases, leaving 16 bases not matched to a gene. The CDR3 is 19 residues long. The germline V gene has CDR1 MDHEN and CDR2 SYDVKM. The CDR3 is CASEPIPGQGVSSTDTQYF. The CDR3 DNA sequence: TGTGCCAGCGAACCCATACCGGGACAGGGGGTTTCTAGCACAGATACGCAGTATTTT.

This clone was found a few times. V and J are TRBV11-3 and TRBJ2-5; 8 bases are shared with TRBD1. V shed 0 bases, J shed 2 bases, and the junction held 2 bases outside the gene matches. The germline gives CDR1 SGHNT, CDR2 YENEEA. This CDR3 comprises 15 residues. The DNA for the CDR3 is TGTGCCAGCAGCTTAGACAGGGGGCCTCAAGAGACCCAGTACTTC. Encoded protein: CASSLDRGPQETQYF.

The chain joins TRBV7-8 to TRBJ2-6; the D gene is possibly TRBD1 (6 bases). There are 20 residues in the CDR3. Looked up from germline, CDR1 is SGHVS and CDR2 is FQNEAQ. Between the trimmed V and J ends, which lost 4 bases and 0 bases, there was a span of 22 bases. The DNA of the CDR3 is TGTGCCAGCAGCTCCCGTGAACAGGGCTATCGACCCTCTGGGGCCAACGTCCTGACTTTC. Translated, it gives CASSSREQGYRPSGANVLTF.

The sample holds one count of this clone. This sequence joins TRBV4-2 and TRBJ2-1, with TRBD1 matching 11 bases. Unmatched junction bases numbered 13, after V lost 2 bases and J lost 10 bases. The germline V gene has CDR1 LGHNA and CDR2 YNFKEQ. There are 17 residues in the CDR3. The CDR3 protein is CASSQTTAGTGGSEQFF. CDR3 nucleotide sequence: TGTGCCAGCAGCCAAACCACGGCCGGGACAGGGGGAAGCGAGCAGTTCTTC.

The chain is built from TRBV28 and TRBJ1-1, with D uncertain. Germline loops: CDR1 MDHEN, CDR2 SYDVKM. V was cut by 7 bases and J by 2 bases, with 14 bases left in between. There are 14 residues in the CDR3. The CDR3 sequence: CASTNQVLNTEAFF. The CDR3 DNA follows: TGTGCCAGCACCAACCAGGTTCTAAACACTGAAGCTTTCTTT.

The rearrangement links TRBV7-9 to TRBJ1-4, with 8 bases lining up with TRBD1. This CDR3 is 16 amino acids long. The junction had 8 bases not matched to a gene; V was cut back by 0 bases and J by 8 bases. Germline loops: CDR1 SEHNR, CDR2 FQNEAQ (reference sequence). The CDR3 here is CASSLAPGGAGEKLFF. CDR3 nucleotides: TGTGCCAGCAGCTTAGCCCCAGGGGGCGCCGGGGAAAAACTGTTTTTT.

The chain employs TRBV27 and TRBJ2-3; the match to TRBD1 covers 8 bases. Germline trimming cut 5 bases from V and 4 bases from J; bases unmatched to any gene: 5. From germline, CDR1 is MNHEY and CDR2 SMNVEV (reference sequence). This CDR3 has 14 residues. CDR3 protein: CASSARQGSDTQYF. As DNA, the CDR3 is TGTGCCAGCAGTGCCCGACAGGGGTCAGATACGCAGTATTTT.

Written as DNA, the CDR3 is TGTGCCAGCAGTGAAGGAAGGCAGGGGGCCAACATTCAGTACTTC. Translating gives CASSEGRQGANIQYF. This chain links TRBV2 with TRBJ2-4, with 8 bases matching TRBD1. After removal of 1 base from V and 7 bases from J, the junction contained 6 bases not matched to a gene. The CDR3 length is 15 residues. CDR1 is SNHLY, CDR2 FYNNEI, per germline.

The chain carries TRBV11-2 and TRBJ2-1, with a possible D match to TRBD1 (6 bases). The germline CDR1 and CDR2 sequences are SGHAT and FQNNGV. Between the trimmed V and J ends, which lost 8 bases and 8 bases, there was a span of 25 bases. There are 16 residues in the CDR3. In DNA form, the CDR3 reads TGTGCCAGCTCATCTTGGGGTTACTCCACAGGGTATGAGCAGTTCTTC. Protein product: CASSSWGYSTGYEQFF.

V is TRBV2 and J is TRBJ2-1; a possible D gene is TRBD2 (5 bases). Germline values: CDR1 SNHLY, CDR2 FYNNEI. V lost 4 bases and J lost 5, with 18 bases in between. The CDR3 spans 16 residues. DNA for the CDR3: TGTGCCAGCAGTGGAACCGGGATTATAAGGGACAATGAGCAGTTCTTC. It codes for CASSGTGIIRDNEQFF.

This chain links TRBV2 with TRBJ2-2; TRBD2 agrees at 7 bases. The CDR3 loop spans 14 amino acids. Looked up from germline, CDR1 is SNHLY and CDR2 is FYNNEI. Trimming at V came to 7 bases and at J to 5 bases, leaving 7 bases not matched to a gene. CDR3 DNA: TGTGCCAGCATCCGGGACTACCCTACCGGGGAGCTGTTTTTT. This translates into CASIRDYPTGELFF.

This rearrangement joins TRBV7-9 to TRBJ2-2, with 8 bases fitting TRBD2. This CDR3 is 14 amino acids long. CDR1 and CDR2 from the germline V gene are SEHNR and FQNEAQ (reference sequence). V lost 5 bases, J lost 9 bases, and 8 bases stayed unmatched. CDR3 region: CASSPRGDPRELFF. In nucleotides, the CDR3 is TGTGCCAGCAGCCCGCGGGGGGACCCCCGGGAGCTGTTTTTT. The entire variable domain, with the rest obtained from reference TRBV7-9 and TRBJ2-2, is as follows: DTGVSQNPRHKITKRGQNVTFRCDPISEHNRLYWYRQTLGQGPEFLTYFQNEAQLEKSRLLSDRFSAERPKGSFSTLEIQRTEQGDSAMYLCASSPRGDPRELFFGEGSRLTVL.

The chain couples TRBV29-1 to TRBJ2-7; TRBD1 matches at 10 bases. The junction had 4 bases not matched to a gene; V was cut back by 4 bases and J by 4 bases. This CDR3 comprises 13 residues. Per the germline V gene, CDR1 is SQVTM and CDR2 is ANQGSEA. The CDR3 bases are TGCAGCGTTGGGAAGGGACAGGGGTACGAGCAGTACTTC. Protein: CSVGKGQGYEQYF.